These 28 T cell receptor beta chains share one sample of origin, sequenced in a study of T-cell reconstitution after alpha-beta-depleted transplantation in children. During its preparation, the TCRbeta library received unique molecular identifiers. Each CDR3 protein is one row after TCRdb ran MiXCR on the PCR reads. Here the sample spans hundreds of thousands of distinct CDR3 sequences, about 16% being singletons. The specimen was PBMCs, mostly from graft donor cells, collected 360 days after TCRalphabeta/CD19-depleted stem cell transplant. The source is a male patient younger than 18 who had a stem cell transplant for acute lymphoblastic leukemia, so the T cells may come from the graft donor.

This clonotype was observed a handful of times. This rearrangement joins TRBV5-1 to TRBJ2-7; a possible D gene is TRBD2 (6 bases). CDR3 length: 15 residues. V was shortened by 2 bases and J by 0 bases, with 12 bases between the two germline ends. Germline-derived CDR1 and CDR2 are SGHRS and YFSETQ. In nucleotides, the CDR3 is TGCGCCAGCAGCTTCCGGGACTGGTACTCCTACGAGCAGTACTTC. Protein sequence: CASSFRDWYSYEQYF.

This clonotype was seen many times. The chain has TRBV15 and TRBJ2-7; 10 nucleotides line up with TRBD1. V gave up 8 bases and J gave up 5 bases; unmatched junction bases: 3. The CDR3 extends over 12 amino acids. Germline V lookup: CDR1 LNHNV, CDR2 YYDKDF (reference sequence). The CDR3: CATRDRGHEQYF. CDR3 in DNA: TGTGCCACCCGTGACAGGGGGCACGAGCAGTACTTC.

This clonotype was detected only a few times. The rearrangement uses TRBV5-1 and TRBJ1-2; TRBD1 agrees at 11 bases. The CDR3 is 18 amino acids. The V gene end was trimmed by 0 bases and the J gene end by 4 bases; junction bases not matched to a gene: 11. Germline assignment: CDR1 SGHRS and CDR2 YFSETQ. CDR3 in DNA: TGCGCCAGCAGCTTGGCCCCGGGACAGGGGGATTTGGGCTATGGCTACACCTTC. Translating it yields CASSLAPGQGDLGYGYTF.

This clonotype has a single count. The chain links TRBV7-6 to TRBJ2-3; D remains ambiguous. This CDR3 is built from 16 residues. V lost 5 bases, J lost 0 bases, and 15 bases lay in between. Germline-derived CDR1 and CDR2 are SGHVS and FNYEAQ. The CDR3: CASSNGPRDSTDTQYF. The CDR3 region has the DNA TGTGCCAGCAGCAATGGCCCCCGAGATAGCACAGATACGCAGTATTTT.

This clonotype showed up many times. The rearrangement uses TRBV4-1 and TRBJ2-7; 8 bases are a match to TRBD1. Germline V gene lookup returns CDR1 MGHRA and CDR2 YSYEKL. This CDR3 is 17 amino acids long. The J segment lost 7 bases and the V segment lost 4 bases, leaving 18 bases of the junction unmatched. In DNA, the CDR3 is TGCGCCAGCAGCCGAGGAGCTCCGGGACAGGTGAAGATAGAGCAGTACTTC. This translates into CASSRGAPGQVKIEQYF.

The genes are TRBV7-2 and TRBJ1-4, with 8 nucleotides matching TRBD1. The V segment lost 3 bases and the J segment 0 bases; nucleotides outside the gene matches: 12. CDR3 length equals 19 residues. Germline V gene lookup returns CDR1 SGHTA and CDR2 FQGNSA. The DNA for the CDR3 is TGTGCCAGCAGCTTTCCTCGACAGGGGAATTCTGCAACTAATGAAAAACTGTTTTTT. This translates into CASSFPRQGNSATNEKLFF.

V gene TRBV11-3 combines with J gene TRBJ2-1; 12 bases are shared with TRBD2. The CDR3 is 15 residues long. V shed 2 bases and J 9 bases; nucleotides not matched to a gene: 5. Per the germline V gene, CDR1 is SGHNT and CDR2 is YENEEA. The CDR3 spells CASSLRSGLAGEQFF. CDR3 coding DNA: TGTGCCAGCAGCTTACGTTCGGGACTAGCGGGTGAGCAGTTCTTC.

In DNA, the CDR3 is TGTGCCAGCAGCCAAGTTATCACTAGCGGGACCACAGAGCAGTTCTTC. Translating it yields CASSQVITSGTTEQFF. The chain recombines TRBV4-2 with TRBJ2-1; TRBD2 agrees at 10 bases. Germline V gene data show CDR1 as LGHNA and CDR2 as YNFKEQ. The length of the CDR3 is 16 residues. Germline trimming cut 1 base from V and 10 bases from J; bases unmatched to any gene: 10.

This clonotype has only a few counts. This sequence joins TRBV5-1 and TRBJ2-1; tentative D call: TRBD1 (5 bases). CDR3 size: 16 residues. Germline values: CDR1 SGHRS, CDR2 YFSETQ. V lost 0 bases to trimming and J lost 8 bases, with 18 bases between them. CDR3 residues: CASSLVSGRAVHEQFF. In DNA, the CDR3 is TGCGCCAGCAGCTTGGTTTCTGGCAGGGCCGTGCATGAGCAGTTCTTC.

This sequence joins TRBV10-3 and TRBJ1-1; D possibly corresponds to TRBD1 (5 bases). The germline CDR1 and CDR2 sequences are ENHRY and SYGVKD. V lost 6 bases, J lost 3 bases, and 17 bases lay in between. This CDR3 is built from 15 residues. CDR3 coding DNA: TGTGCCATCAGCTCATCTAGGACAAAGGACACTGAAGCTTTCTTT. Residues: CAISSSRTKDTEAFF.

This clonotype appeared once. The J gene is TRBJ2-7, the V gene TRBV4-1; TRBD2 agrees at 10 bases. CDR1 and CDR2 (germline): MGHRA, YSYEKL. The CDR3 contains 18 residues. J was trimmed by 0 bases and V by 3 bases; bases with no gene match: 11. The CDR3 reads CASSQQREGLSRSYEQYF. CDR3 coding DNA: TGCGCCAGCAGCCAGCAGCGGGAGGGCCTATCTCGCTCCTACGAGCAGTACTTC.

The chain combines TRBV7-8 with TRBJ1-2; 8 bases agree with TRBD1. CDR1 is SGHVS, CDR2 FQNEAQ, per germline. The CDR3 loop spans 16 amino acids. V was pared by 5 bases and J by 0 bases, with 8 bases of the junction left unmatched. CDR3: CASSQRWTGTNYGYTF. CDR3 coding DNA: TGTGCCAGCAGCCAGAGATGGACAGGGACTAACTATGGCTACACCTTC.

This chain links TRBV24-1 with TRBJ2-3; D remains ambiguous. V was cut by 0 bases and J by 5 bases, with 5 bases left in between. The CDR3 is made up of 13 amino acids. The germline CDR1 and CDR2 sequences are KGHDR and SFDVKD. Here the CDR3 reads CATSDLRKDTQYF. Written as DNA, the CDR3 is TGTGCCACCAGTGATTTGAGGAAAGATACGCAGTATTTT.

The table lists this clonotype with a few counts. The rearrangement joins TRBV18 to TRBJ2-4; D is undetermined. CDR1 KGHSH and CDR2 LQKENI come from the germline V gene. V was pared by 3 bases and J by 0 bases, with 9 bases between. CDR3 size: 15 residues. The CDR3 nucleotides read TGTGCCAGCTCACCTCCAGCAGGAGCCAAAAACATTCAGTACTTC. This sequence encodes CASSPPAGAKNIQYF.

This clonotype was seen at least ten times. J is TRBJ2-1 and V is TRBV5-1; 12 bases agree with TRBD2. Looked up from germline, CDR1 is SGHRS and CDR2 is YFSETQ. The CDR3 is made up of 13 amino acids. Losses at the gene ends were 7 bases for V and 6 bases for J; bases not matched to a gene: 2. CDR3 sequence reads: CASGLAGPNEQFF. The CDR3 nucleotides are TGCGCCAGCGGACTAGCGGGACCCAATGAGCAGTTCTTC.

The chain recombines TRBV20-1 with TRBJ2-1; D may correspond to TRBD1 or TRBD2 (5 bases each). Germline V gene sequence: CDR1 DFQATT, CDR2 SNEGSKA (reference sequence). The length of the CDR3 is 18 residues. V lost 0 bases, J lost 4 bases, and 22 bases lay in between. In nucleotides, the CDR3 is TGCAGTGCTAGAGATTCTTCGCGAGGGGCACTTATTTACAATGAGCAGTTCTTC. This gives the protein CSARDSSRGALIYNEQFF.

This clonotype was detected only a few times. This rearrangement joins TRBV3-1 to TRBJ1-6, with D possibly TRBD1 on 5 matching bases. CDR1 is LGHDT, CDR2 YNNKEL, per germline (reference sequence). There are 15 residues in the CDR3. V lost 3 bases, J lost 6 bases, and 12 bases lay in between. CDR3 nucleotide sequence: TGTGCCAGCAGCCATGCGGGACTCATTAATTCACCCCTCCACTTT. Its protein is CASSHAGLINSPLHF.

This sequence joins TRBV2 and TRBJ1-1, with D hard to call. The CDR3 contains 14 residues. The germline CDR1 and CDR2 sequences are SNHLY and FYNNEI. V was clipped by 7 bases and J by 1 base, with 13 bases between them. The CDR3 here is CASTLMYKNTEAFF. DNA of the CDR3: TGTGCCAGCACCCTGATGTACAAGAACACTGAAGCTTTCTTT.

Here the CDR3 reads CSVEDRYEQYF. CDR3 sequence (DNA): TGCAGCGTTGAGGACCGCTACGAGCAGTACTTC. This chain links TRBV29-1 with TRBJ2-7; unclear D gene. V shed 3 bases and J shed 3 bases, with 6 bases lying between them. CDR3 length equals 11 residues. Germline CDR1 is SQVTM and CDR2 is ANQGSEA.

This clonotype was observed a handful of times. The chain links TRBV12-3 or TRBV12-4 to TRBJ2-7, with 8 bases that match TRBD2. Trimming cost V 0 bases and J 3 bases; bases outside gene matches: 1. The CDR3 totals 14 residues. CDR3 residues: CASSLATSVYEQYF. CDR3 bases: TGTGCCAGCAGTTTAGCGACTAGCGTCTACGAGCAGTACTTC.

V usage is TRBV27 and J usage is TRBJ2-2, with TRBD1 matching 9 bases. Germline loops: CDR1 MNHEY, CDR2 SMNVEV (reference sequence). The CDR3 contains 15 residues. V trimming: 4 bases; J trimming: 5 bases; junction bases outside the gene matches: 5. The CDR3 reads CASSSGTGRTGELFF. As DNA, the CDR3 is TGTGCCAGCAGTTCCGGGACAGGGAGAACCGGGGAGCTGTTTTTT.

This chain connects TRBV3-1 to TRBJ2-1, with 8 positions matching TRBD1. This CDR3 comprises 17 residues. After removal of 2 bases from V and 3 bases from J, the junction contained 9 bases not matched to a gene. Germline CDR1 and CDR2: LGHDT and YNNKEL (reference sequence). The CDR3 DNA is TGTGCCAGCAGCCAAAACTTCCGAGGGACAGGCTACAATGAGCAGTTCTTC. This codes for CASSQNFRGTGYNEQFF.

This clonotype was detected ten times or more. V usage is TRBV20-1 and J usage is TRBJ2-2; 10 nucleotides match TRBD2. The CDR3 spans 15 residues. V lost 3 bases to trimming and J lost 7 bases; unmatched junction nucleotides: 8. The germline gives CDR1 DFQATT, CDR2 SNEGSKA (reference sequence). In DNA form, the CDR3 reads TGCAGTGCTAGCCGTAGCGGGAGGAGGCACGGGGAGCTGTTTTTT. This codes for CSASRSGRRHGELFF.

V is TRBV6-5 and J is TRBJ2-3, with D perhaps TRBD1 (6 bases). CDR1 and CDR2 from the germline V gene are MNHEY and SVGAGI. The CDR3 loop spans 13 amino acids. V lost 2 bases to trimming and J lost 4 bases, with 7 bases between them. The CDR3 bases are TGTGCCAGCAGTTACACAGGGCCAGATACGCAGTATTTT. Its translation: CASSYTGPDTQYF.

The V and J genes are TRBV5-1 and TRBJ2-3; 7 bases agree with TRBD1. The CDR3 loop spans 16 amino acids. The germline gives CDR1 SGHRS, CDR2 YFSETQ. After removal of 2 bases from V and 0 bases from J, the junction contained 6 bases not matched to a gene. Here the CDR3 DNA reads TGCGCCAGCAGCTTTCCGGGACAGACTAGCACAGATACGCAGTATTTT. Translation gives CASSFPGQTSTDTQYF.

Only a few counts were recorded for this clonotype. The chain uses TRBV24-1 and TRBJ2-1; 10 nucleotides agree with TRBD1. This CDR3 is built from 15 residues. Per the germline V gene, CDR1 is KGHDR and CDR2 is SFDVKD. The V gene end was trimmed by 3 bases and the J gene end by 7 bases; junction bases not matched to a gene: 5. CDR3 sequence (DNA): TGTGCCACCAGTGATCCCGGGACAGGGGCGAATGAGCAGTTCTTC. Its translation: CATSDPGTGANEQFF.

This clonotype was seen a few times. This sequence joins TRBV20-1 and TRBJ1-6; D not resolved. Between the trimmed V and J ends, which lost 7 bases and 3 bases, there was a span of 10 bases. The CDR3 length is 13 residues. The germline CDR1 and CDR2 sequences are DFQATT and SNEGSKA (reference sequence). CDR3 amino acids: CSVRQVYNSPLHF. In DNA form, the CDR3 reads TGCAGTGTACGGCAGGTCTATAATTCACCCCTCCACTTT.

The rearrangement links TRBV12-3 or TRBV12-4 to TRBJ2-7; D gene ambiguous. The germline V and J ends were trimmed by 0 bases and 7 bases, with 7 bases remaining between them. The CDR3 is made up of 12 amino acids. CDR3 sequence reads: CASSLAPWEQYF. Written as DNA, the CDR3 is TGTGCCAGCAGTTTAGCTCCGTGGGAGCAGTACTTC.